The next 13 T cell receptor beta chains were all read from a single sample in a study of T cell repertoires in ileal Crohn's disease. This table comes from immunoSEQ multiplex PCR, and its TCRdb copy is limited to in-frame clones, with some not included. This table has about 2,400 clones, roughly four fifths appearing once. The sequenced material came from ileal tissue. These receptors were collected from an adult with Crohn's disease.

This sequence joins TRBV27 and TRBJ1-2, with 10 bases matching TRBD1. The CDR3 consists of 14 residues. V trimming: 1 base; J trimming: 4 bases; junction bases outside the gene matches: 0. CDR1 and CDR2 from the germline V gene are MNHEY and SMNVEV (reference sequence). CDR3 sequence: CASSLWDRGYGYTF. The DNA of the CDR3 is TGTGCCAGCAGTTTATGGGACAGGGGCTATGGCTACACCTTC.

The CDR3 reads CSAGQDARETQYF. The CDR3 DNA reads TGCAGCGCCGGACAGGACGCGAGGGAGACCCAGTACTTC. This sequence joins TRBV29-1 and TRBJ2-5; 7 nucleotides align to TRBD1. The CDR3 runs 13 residues. Trimming cost V 7 bases and J 5 bases; bases outside gene matches: 10. In germline, CDR1 is SQVTM, CDR2 ANQGSEA.

The chain uses TRBV5-5 and TRBJ1-1; TRBD1 matches at 10 bases. The CDR3 consists of 14 residues. J was trimmed by 6 bases and V by 4 bases; bases with no gene match: 6. CDR1 and CDR2 (germline): SGHKS, YYEKEE (reference sequence). CDR3 DNA sequence: TGTGCCAGCAGCGCGACAGGGGGCAGCCCTGAAGCTTTCTTT. Amino acids: CASSATGGSPEAFF.

Only one count was recorded for this clone. The CDR3 is CASSPGTSGRENIQYF. CDR3 DNA: TGTGCCAGCAGTCCCGGGACTAGCGGGAGGGAAAACATTCAGTACTTC. The genes are TRBV4-2 and TRBJ2-4; 16 positions match TRBD2. Per the germline V gene, CDR1 is LGHNA and CDR2 is YNFKEQ. The CDR3 consists of 16 residues. The junction had 4 bases not matched to a gene; V was cut back by 6 bases and J by 5 bases.

The chain recombines TRBV7-2 with TRBJ2-1; no clear D. Germline V CDR1 and CDR2: SGHTA, FQGNSA. The CDR3 contains 15 residues. The germline V and J ends were trimmed by 5 bases and 4 bases, with 15 bases remaining between them. CDR3 protein: CASSLNEAGYNEQFF. In DNA form, the CDR3 reads TGTGCCAGCAGCCTGAACGAAGCCGGGTACAATGAGCAGTTCTTC.

The table lists this clone with a few counts. The chain couples TRBV30 to TRBJ1-1, with D maybe TRBD1 (6 bases). Trimming pared 3 bases from V and 8 bases from J, leaving 10 bases between. The CDR3 contains 11 residues. In germline, CDR1 is GTSNPN, CDR2 SVGIG (reference sequence). CDR3 protein: CAWRDRGEAFF. The CDR3 DNA reads as TGTGCCTGGAGGGACAGAGGGGAAGCTTTCTTT.

The chain carries TRBV7-9 and TRBJ1-5, with D unclear. Per germline, CDR1 SEHNR and CDR2 FQNEAQ (reference sequence). The CDR3 loop spans 13 amino acids. V was cut by 3 bases and J by 5 bases, with 8 bases left in between. The DNA for the CDR3 is TGTGCCAGCAGCTTTCGGGAGGATCAGCCCCAGCATTTT. Its protein is CASSFREDQPQHF.

This clone was counted only a few times. The gene calls are TRBV19 and TRBJ1-4; no firm D call. The V gene's germline CDR1 is LNHDA and CDR2 SQIVND (reference sequence). V dropped 5 bases and J dropped 8 bases, with 12 bases sitting between them. CDR3 length: 13 amino acids. The CDR3 DNA reads as TGTGCCAGTAGTCCTCACTCTTGGGAAAAACTGTTTTTT. Protein product: CASSPHSWEKLFF. Together with reference TRBV19 and TRBJ1-4, the CDR3 gives the full variable domain: DGGITQSPKYLFRKEGQNVTLSCEQNLNHDAMYWYRQDPGQGLRLIYYSQIVNDFQKGDIAEGYSVSREKKESFPLTVTSAQKNPTAFYLCASSPHSWEKLFFGSGTQLSVL.

The chain carries TRBV7-2 and TRBJ2-1, with a weak D call TRBD2 (6 bases). The CDR3 runs to 13 residues. CDR1 is SGHTA, CDR2 FQGNSA, per germline. V gave up 1 base and J gave up 9 bases, with 10 bases separating them. CDR3 sequence: CASSLVQAGEQFF. CDR3 in DNA: TGTGCCAGCAGCTTAGTCCAAGCGGGTGAGCAGTTCTTC. Filled out from reference TRBV7-2 and TRBJ2-1, the complete variable domain reads GAGVSQSPSNKVTEKGKDVELRCDPISGHTALYWYRQSLGQGLEFLIYFQGNSAPDKSGLPSDRFSAERTGGSVSTLTIQRTQQEDSAVYLCASSLVQAGEQFFGPGTRLTVL.

This clone is hyperexpanded by share. The chain links TRBV29-1 to TRBJ1-1, with 7 bases matching TRBD1. Germline CDR1 SQVTM, CDR2 ANQGSEA. V dropped 7 bases and J dropped 1; count of bases not matched to a gene: 6. CDR3 length: 13 amino acids. CDR3 DNA: TGCAGCGCTAGAGGGACAGAGAACACTGAAGCTTTCTTT. It specifies CSARGTENTEAFF.

The chain recombines TRBV27 with TRBJ2-2; D gene unclear. This CDR3 comprises 13 residues. Germline CDR1 and CDR2: MNHEY and SMNVEV (reference sequence). V was cut by 6 bases and J by 6 bases, with 11 bases left in between. The CDR3 protein is CASSSSPSGELFF. The DNA of the CDR3 is TGTGCCAGCAGCTCGTCTCCGTCCGGGGAGCTGTTTTTT.

This clone was picked up one time. This chain uses TRBV4-3 with TRBJ2-1, with no clear D. The V end lost 0 bases, the J end lost 0 bases, and 18 bases lay between the germline ends. CDR3 length: 19 residues. CDR1 is LGHNA and CDR2 is YSLEER in the germline V gene. The CDR3 bases are TGCGCCAGCAGCCAAGATCTCACGGTTCGAATTTTCTCCTACAATGAGCAGTTCTTC. This encodes CASSQDLTVRIFSYNEQFF.

The chain carries TRBV6-4 and TRBJ2-2; 8 bases align to TRBD2. Germline V gene lookup returns CDR1 MRHNA and CDR2 SNTAGT. This CDR3 has 14 residues. Trimming took 2 bases from V and 4 from J; bases not matched to a gene: 0. CDR3: CASSDGTSTGELFF. The CDR3, as DNA: TGTGCCAGCAGTGACGGGACTAGCACCGGGGAGCTGTTTTTT.